Below, 25 T cell receptor beta chains from the same sample are listed, as sequenced in a study of OX40 agonist ivuxolimab in advanced cancers. Sequencing used immunoSEQ multiplex PCR; TCRdb keeps in-frame clones, though not all of them. The table records around 60,000 clones, 80% to 95% of them present only once. The sample was CD4+ or CD8+ T cells sorted from blood, taken in a trial of the OX40 agonist ivuxolimab. The receptor source for this set is an adult with an advanced solid tumor such as melanoma, head and neck, liver or kidney cancer.

This chain uses TRBV25-1 with TRBJ2-7; D remains ambiguous. Per the germline V gene, CDR1 is MGHDK and CDR2 is SYGVNS. The ends were cut back, 3 bases at V and 3 bases at J, with 9 bases in the middle. The CDR3 length is 13 residues. The CDR3 reads CASSDPFHYEQYF. In nucleotides, the CDR3 is TGTGCCAGCAGTGATCCGTTTCACTACGAGCAGTACTTC.

This rearrangement joins TRBV9 to TRBJ1-3; no definite D call. This CDR3 has 15 amino acids. Trimming left V 4 bases short and J 2 bases short, with 13 bases between. The V gene's germline CDR1 is SGDLS and CDR2 YYNGEE. The CDR3 loop reads CASSPEWGTGNTIYF. CDR3 coding DNA: TGTGCCAGCAGCCCCGAATGGGGTACTGGAAACACCATATATTTT.

The V gene is TRBV27, the J gene TRBJ2-1; 9 bases are a match to TRBD2. The germline gives CDR1 MNHEY, CDR2 SMNVEV (reference sequence). J lost 8 bases, V lost 5 bases, and 7 bases had no gene match. This CDR3 region has 14 residues. DNA of the CDR3: TGTGCCAGCAGTCCGGGGACTAGCATCGATGAGCAGTTCTTC. Translation: CASSPGTSIDEQFF.

This clone was found a few times. The chain couples TRBV30 to TRBJ1-1; D unclear. Germline CDR1 and CDR2: GTSNPN and SVGIG (reference sequence). The V end was cut by 0 bases, the J end by 8 bases, with 10 bases between. The CDR3 loop spans 12 amino acids. CDR3 bases: TGTGCCTGGAGTGTACCTAGAAGGGAAGCTTTCTTT. This gives the protein CAWSVPRREAFF. Full variable domain (outside the CDR3, taken from reference TRBV30 and TRBJ1-1): SQTIHQWPATLVQPVGSPLSLECTVEGTSNPNLYWYRQAAGRGLQLLFYSVGIGQISSEVPQNLSASRPQDRQFILSSKKLLLSDSGFYLCAWSVPRREAFFGQGTRLTVV.

This clone has only one observation. This sequence joins TRBV27 and TRBJ2-7; D is undetermined. The V gene lost 2 bases and the J gene lost 2 bases, with 10 bases spanning the gap. The CDR3 extends over 14 amino acids. The V gene's germline CDR1 is MNHEY and CDR2 SMNVEV (reference sequence). For the CDR3, the DNA is TGTGCCAGCAGTTTAAGAGGTGGAGCCTACGAGCAGTACTTC. Protein: CASSLRGGAYEQYF.

This chain uses TRBV19 with TRBJ1-5; 7 bases match TRBD1. V shed 6 bases, J shed 2 bases, and the junction held 4 bases outside the gene matches. CDR1 LNHDA and CDR2 SQIVND come from the germline V gene (reference sequence). The CDR3 has 14 residues. This CDR3 reads CASRGQMGNQPQHF. The CDR3 nucleotides read TGTGCCAGTAGGGGACAGATGGGCAATCAGCCCCAGCATTTT.

The CDR3 loop is CASSVRGNTEAFF. The CDR3 DNA reads TGTGCCAGCAGTGTCCGGGGGAACACTGAAGCTTTCTTT. This chain connects TRBV2 to TRBJ1-1; no firm D call. The CDR3 is 13 residues long. CDR1 SNHLY and CDR2 FYNNEI come from the germline V gene. The V gene lost 4 bases and the J gene lost 1 base, with 7 bases spanning the gap.

The chain is built from TRBV19 and TRBJ2-5; 11 bases agree with TRBD1. This CDR3 is built from 17 residues. Germline lookup yields CDR1 LNHDA and CDR2 SQIVND (reference sequence). The J segment lost 4 bases and the V segment lost 0 bases, leaving 7 bases of the junction unmatched. The CDR3 spells CASSIDFGTGGRETQYF. CDR3 DNA sequence: TGTGCCAGTAGTATAGACTTTGGGACAGGGGGACGAGAGACCCAGTACTTC.

The rearrangement uses TRBV15 and TRBJ2-1; D ambiguous. The CDR3 extends over 13 amino acids. The V end lost 4 bases, the J end lost 2 bases, and 6 bases lay between the germline ends. Germline CDR1 is LNHNV and CDR2 is YYDKDF (reference sequence). The CDR3 DNA reads TGTGCCACCAGCAAAGAAACCTACAATGAGCAGTTCTTC. Amino acids: CATSKETYNEQFF.

V usage is TRBV29-1 and J usage is TRBJ2-6; 8 nucleotides align to TRBD1. Germline V gene data show CDR1 as SQVTM and CDR2 as ANQGSEA. Losses at the gene ends were 3 bases for V and 2 bases for J; bases not matched to a gene: 3. This CDR3 is 15 amino acids long. CDR3 nucleotides: TGCAGCGTTGAGATACAGGGGGCTGGGGCCAACGTCCTGACTTTC. As protein: CSVEIQGAGANVLTF. Combining the CDR3 with reference TRBV29-1 and TRBJ2-6 gives the whole variable domain SAVISQKPSRDICQRGTSLTIQCQVDSQVTMMFWYRQQPGQSLTLIATANQGSEATYESGFVIDKFPISRPNLTFSTLTVSNMSPEDSSIYLCSVEIQGAGANVLTFGAGSRLTVL.

The chain employs TRBV5-6 and TRBJ2-1; 8 nucleotides line up with TRBD1. The CDR3 runs to 18 residues. V was clipped by 0 bases and J by 2 bases; unmatched bases: 10. CDR1 is SGHDT and CDR2 is YYEEEE in the germline V gene. This CDR3 reads CASSLAATGANAYNEQFF. For the CDR3, the DNA is TGTGCCAGCAGCTTGGCTGCGACAGGGGCCAACGCCTACAATGAGCAGTTCTTC.

This clone was detected once. The rearrangement links TRBV23-1 to TRBJ2-3; possibly TRBD1 for D (7 bases). TRBV23-1 falls under the ORF class, with uncertain function. CDR3 length: 15 residues. The V end lost 5 bases, the J end lost 3 bases, and 15 bases lay between the germline ends. The CDR3 here is CASSEAAGGTDTQYF. DNA of the CDR3: TGCGCCAGCAGTGAAGCGGCAGGGGGGACAGATACGCAGTATTTT.

The V gene is TRBV7-9, the J gene TRBJ2-1; the match to TRBD1 covers 8 bases. Germline CDR1 and CDR2: SEHNR and FQNEAQ (reference sequence). Germline trimming cut 4 bases from V and 4 bases from J; bases unmatched to any gene: 6. The CDR3 runs to 15 residues. DNA of the CDR3: TGTGCCAGCAGCTCTCCGGGACAGGAATACAATGAGCAGTTCTTC. Translated, it gives CASSSPGQEYNEQFF.

This clone was recorded once. The chain recombines TRBV4-1 with TRBJ2-7, with 12 positions matching TRBD2. The CDR3 spans 15 residues. CDR1 is MGHRA and CDR2 is YSYEKL in the germline V gene. Trimming removed 4 bases from V and 3 bases from J; junction bases left unmatched: 4. The CDR3 spells CASSLGTSGYYEQYF. Written as DNA, the CDR3 is TGCGCCAGCAGCCTGGGGACTAGCGGGTACTACGAGCAGTACTTC.

The chain employs TRBV19 and TRBJ2-6; the match to TRBD1 covers 11 bases. V gave up 5 bases and J gave up 0 bases; unmatched junction bases: 12. The CDR3 is 20 residues long. Per germline, CDR1 LNHDA and CDR2 SQIVND (reference sequence). The DNA for the CDR3 is TGTGCCAGTAGTCTAGCCGGCTGGACAGGGGGCCCCTCTGGGGCCAACGTCCTGACTTTC. This translates into CASSLAGWTGGPSGANVLTF.

This clone has a handful of counts. This rearrangement joins TRBV10-1 to TRBJ2-7; 9 bases agree with TRBD2. The CDR3 extends over 15 amino acids. Per the germline V gene, CDR1 is WNHNN and CDR2 is SYGVQD (reference sequence). The ends lost 0 bases at V and 5 bases at J; junction bases unmatched: 5. In DNA form, the CDR3 reads TGCGCCAGCAGTGAGTCACGCGGGAGGGTCGACGAGCAGTACTTC. Translating it yields CASSESRGRVDEQYF.

The rearrangement links TRBV2 to TRBJ2-2; 7 nucleotides align to TRBD1. Germline trimming cut 9 bases from V and 5 bases from J; bases unmatched to any gene: 9. The CDR3 has 14 residues. CDR1 and CDR2 (germline): SNHLY, FYNNEI. Written as DNA, the CDR3 is TGTGCCAGTTATGACAGGGCCCGTACCGGGGAGCTGTTTTTT. Translation gives CASYDRARTGELFF.

The chain uses TRBV9 and TRBJ2-2, with D hard to call. CDR3 size: 13 residues. The V end lost 4 bases, the J end lost 0 bases, and 4 bases lay between the germline ends. Germline V gene data show CDR1 as SGDLS and CDR2 as YYNGEE. CDR3 in amino acids: CASSPTNTGELFF. The CDR3 bases are TGTGCCAGCAGCCCAACGAACACCGGGGAGCTGTTTTTT.

About this clone itself: Other DNA variants within this sample encode the same CDR3. The rearrangement links TRBV19 to TRBJ1-1; TRBD1 agrees at 7 bases. V gave up 8 bases and J gave up 1 base; unmatched junction bases: 1. The length of the CDR3 is 12 residues. The V gene's germline CDR1 is LNHDA and CDR2 SQIVND (reference sequence). The CDR3 sequence is CASRTGNTEAFF. CDR3 sequence (DNA): TGTGCCAGTCGGACAGGGAACACTGAAGCTTTCTTT. Looking up the rest from reference TRBV19 and TRBJ1-1 gives the full variable domain: DGGITQSPKYLFRKEGQNVTLSCEQNLNHDAMYWYRQDPGQGLRLIYYSQIVNDFQKGDIAEGYSVSREKKESFPLTVTSAQKNPTAFYLCASRTGNTEAFFGQGTRLTVV.

This clone appeared once. The CDR3 spells CASSKDSSYNSPLHF. As DNA, the CDR3 is TGTGCCAGCAGTAAGGACAGCTCCTATAATTCACCCCTCCACTTT. The rearrangement uses TRBV28 and TRBJ1-6; weak D call: TRBD1 (6 bases). Between the trimmed V and J ends, which lost 5 bases and 0 bases, there was a span of 8 bases. Germline V gene data show CDR1 as MDHEN and CDR2 as SYDVKM. The CDR3 extends over 15 amino acids.

The chain carries TRBV6-1 and TRBJ2-7; 8 nucleotides match TRBD1. CDR3 length: 14 amino acids. The germline V gene encodes CDR1 MNHNS and CDR2 SASEGT. Trimming at V came to 7 bases and at J to 4 bases, leaving 9 bases not matched to a gene. In DNA, the CDR3 is TGTGCCAGCACTCCGGACAGGGACTTTTACGAGCAGTACTTC. Translating gives CASTPDRDFYEQYF.

The chain links TRBV6-5 to TRBJ2-7, with no clear D. Germline-derived CDR1 and CDR2 are MNHEY and SVGAGI. CDR3 size: 14 residues. V was clipped by 0 bases and J by 2 bases, with 8 bases between them. The CDR3 reads CASSYSPGTYEQYF. The CDR3 coding sequence is TGTGCCAGCAGTTACTCGCCCGGAACCTACGAGCAGTACTTC.

This chain joins TRBV11-2 and TRBJ2-1; 10 positions agree with TRBD2. The CDR3 is 17 residues long. CDR1 is SGHAT and CDR2 is FQNNGV in the germline V gene. Unmatched junction bases numbered 7, after V lost 1 base and J lost 4 bases. CDR3 loop: CASSLVLAGDPYNEQFF. The CDR3 DNA is TGTGCCAGCAGCTTAGTTCTAGCGGGAGACCCATACAATGAGCAGTTCTTC.

The chain recombines TRBV28 with TRBJ1-2; possible D gene TRBD1, 6 bases. Trimming removed 7 bases at V and 4 bases at J, with 19 bases between. The CDR3 spans 15 residues. Germline lookup yields CDR1 MDHEN and CDR2 SYDVKM. In DNA, the CDR3 is TGTGCCAGCATCCCTACAGGAGAAGGGGGCTATGGCTACACCTTC. This sequence encodes CASIPTGEGGYGYTF.

The rearrangement uses TRBV5-1 and TRBJ2-1, with D possibly being TRBD2 (6 bases). The V gene's germline CDR1 is SGHRS and CDR2 YFSETQ. This CDR3 is built from 11 residues. The V end lost 5 bases, the J end lost 9 bases, and 9 bases lay between the germline ends. The CDR3: CASRGGLEQFF. DNA for the CDR3: TGCGCCAGCAGGGGGGGTCTTGAGCAGTTCTTC.